This T cell receptor beta chain emerged from a study of cytomegalovirus exposure and HLA in healthy donors. While unrecorded immune exposures were likely, the donors were nominally healthy when sampled. CDR3 size: 14 residues. The trim removed 5 bases at V and 2 bases at J, leaving 4 bases unmatched. Germline lookup yields CDR1 MNHNS and CDR2 SASEGT. PCR primers comprised 60 Vbeta and 13 Jbeta primers. The protocol was immunoSEQ multiplex PCR, while the TCRdb copy is restricted to in-frame clones and leaves out a portion. The table records 60,000 or so clones, over 75% of them present only once. Specimen: PBMCs. The TCR was taken from a female donor in good health and CMV-seronegative. The chain links TRBV6-1 to TRBJ2-7; 9 positions match TRBD1. CDR3 nucleotides: TGTGCCAGCAGTAACCGGGACAGGGCCTACGAGCAGTACTTC. Its protein product is CASSNRDRAYEQYF.